The present T cell receptor (beta chain) was sequenced within a study of response to subunit inactivated influenza vaccine. This clonotype has at least ten counts. Antigen unknown. The study, taken as a whole, reports: With each seasonal influenza vaccination, the authors suggested, few new T cells are recruited.

TCRdb used MiXCR to reprocess the RT-PCR reads, holding one entry per CDR3 protein. The repertoire holds hundreds of thousands of distinct CDR3 sequences, with over 10% as singletons. CDR3 size: 14 residues. The junction had 6 bases not matched to a gene; V was cut back by 6 bases and J by 4 bases. The clonotype comes from a man aged 50 to 59 who received an inactivated influenza vaccine. The V and J genes are TRBV12-3 or TRBV12-4 and TRBJ2-5, with 9 bases that match TRBD1. Material: PBMCs from blood, obtained 35 to 45 days after vaccination. The CDR3 loop is CASSRDRVPETQYF. The CDR3 nucleotides read TGTGCCAGCAGCCGGGACAGGGTCCCAGAGACCCAGTACTTC.